A selection of T cell receptor beta chains follows, all from one sample in a study of cytomegalovirus exposure and HLA in healthy donors. Sequenced by immunoSEQ multiplex PCR; TCRdb stores in-frame clones only, minus some. The sample lists over 95,000 clones, roughly 82% occurring once. The specimen sequenced was PBMCs. The receptors derive from a man in his forties or fifties in good health and CMV-seropositive. CDR3s include the opening cysteine and the closing phenylalanine or tryptophan. D genes are given only for firm matches. A clone size is listed for some rows: how often the clone was seen (once, few, many), or a class if it is expanded.

>TRBJ1-3|TRBV5-8|.|.
CASSLALSYSSGNTIYF
TGTGCCAGCAGCTTGGCCCTGAGTTACTCCTCTGGAAACACCATATATTTT
>TRBJ2-6|TRBV13|.|once
CASSFTTGITSGANVLTF
TGTGCCAGCAGCTTTACAACAGGGATAACCTCTGGGGCCAACGTCCTGACTTTC
>TRBJ2-7|TRBV2|.|once
CAYSIFTETYEQYF
TGTGCCTACAGCATCTTTACAGAAACCTACGAGCAGTACTTC
>TRBJ2-3|TRBV7-9|.|.
CASSLQGTDTQYF
TGTGCCAGCAGCTTACAGGGCACAGATACGCAGTATTTT
>TRBJ2-3|TRBV5-5|.|.
CASSLAPGMVTDTQYF
TGTGCCAGCAGCTTGGCCCCAGGGATGGTAACAGATACGCAGTATTTT
>TRBJ1-2|TRBV11-2|.|.
CASSLGQGGYGYTF
TGTGCCAGCAGCTTAGGGCAGGGAGGGTATGGCTACACCTTC
>TRBJ1-4|TRBV28|.|.
CASSLNRANEKLFF
TGTGCCAGCAGTTTAAACAGGGCGAATGAAAAACTGTTTTTT
>TRBJ2-3|TRBV7-2|TRBD2|.
CASSMAGTRATDTQYF
TGTGCCAGCAGCATGGCCGGGACTAGAGCCACAGATACGCAGTATTTT
>TRBJ1-1|TRBV6-6|.|.
CASSTPRAGGTEAFF
TGTGCCAGCAGTACCCCCCGCGCGGGGGGAACTGAAGCTTTCTTT
>TRBJ2-7|TRBV15|.|.
CATSVNQGFQSYEQYF
TGTGCCACCAGCGTAAATCAGGGATTTCAGTCCTACGAGCAGTACTTC
>TRBJ1-2|TRBV2|.|.
CASREIEQGRDGYTF
TGTGCCAGCAGGGAAATCGAACAGGGAAGGGACGGCTACACCTTC
>TRBJ1-5|TRBV5-4|.|.
CASSWGDQPQHF
TGTGCCAGCAGCTGGGGAGATCAGCCCCAGCATTTT
>TRBJ2-3|TRBV5-1|.|.
CASSLQWSGSADTQYF
TGCGCCAGCAGCTTGCAGTGGTCCGGGTCCGCAGATACGCAGTATTTT
>TRBJ2-1|TRBV19|TRBD1|.
CASSRQGSSYNEQFF
TGTGCCAGTAGCCGACAGGGGAGCTCCTACAATGAGCAGTTCTTC
>TRBJ2-2|TRBV7-9|TRBD1|few
CASSSTGVSTGELFF
TGTGCCAGCAGCTCGACAGGGGTCTCCACCGGGGAGCTGTTTTTT
>TRBJ1-4|TRBV7-2|.|.
CASSLAPGTNEKLFF
TGTGCCAGCAGCCTCGCCCCAGGGACTAATGAAAAACTGTTTTTT
>TRBJ2-2|TRBV28|TRBD1|once
CASSFRDRVTGELFF
TGTGCCAGCAGTTTCCGGGACAGGGTCACCGGGGAGCTGTTTTTT
>TRBJ2-7|TRBV6-6|TRBD1|.
CASSRDRGFNEQYF
TGTGCCAGCAGCCGGGACAGGGGATTCAACGAGCAGTACTTC
>TRBJ2-7|TRBV2|.|.
CASIQQGLSYEQYF
TGTGCCAGCATCCAACAGGGCCTCTCCTACGAGCAGTACTTC
>TRBJ1-5|TRBV7-2|.|.
CASSLTRAGSGNQPQHF
TGTGCCAGCAGCTTGACCCGGGCCGGGAGCGGCAATCAGCCCCAGCATTTT
>TRBJ1-1|TRBV6-5|TRBD1|.
CASRGTGVYGAEAFF
TGTGCCAGCAGGGGGACAGGGGTGTATGGCGCTGAAGCTTTCTTT
>TRBJ1-2|TRBV9|.|.
CASSVGKGWGGYGYTF
TGTGCCAGCAGCGTAGGGAAGGGGTGGGGAGGCTATGGCTACACCTTC
>TRBJ2-5|TRBV7-9|.|few
CASSLELGKETQYF
TGTGCCAGCAGCTTAGAGCTGGGCAAAGAGACCCAGTACTTC
>TRBJ1-2|TRBV18|.|.
CASSPDRSNYGYTF
TGTGCCAGCTCACCAGACAGGAGCAACTATGGCTACACCTTC
>TRBJ1-5|TRBV6-5|.|.
CASSYSRDSNQPQHF
TGTGCCAGCAGTTACTCGAGGGATAGCAATCAGCCCCAGCATTTT
>TRBJ2-1|TRBV4-3|TRBD2|.
CASSHEGTSGYNEQFF
TGCGCCAGCAGCCACGAAGGGACTAGCGGATACAATGAGCAGTTCTTC
>TRBJ2-7|TRBV27|TRBD1|.
CATSGQGYEQYF
TGTGCCACCTCGGGACAGGGGTATGAGCAGTACTTC
>TRBJ2-5|TRBV12-5|.|.
CASGSGETQYF
TGTGCTAGTGGTTCAGGGGAGACCCAGTACTTC
>TRBJ2-3|TRBV27|TRBD2|.
CASTGLAGGFSTDTQYF
TGTGCCAGCACTGGACTAGCGGGGGGTTTTAGCACAGATACGCAGTATTTT
>TRBJ1-6|TRBV19|.|.
CASSPGISSYNSPLHF
TGTGCCAGTAGTCCCGGGATCAGCTCCTATAATTCACCCCTCCACTTT
>TRBJ1-1|TRBV19|.|.
CASRGLFAEAFF
TGTGCCAGTAGGGGACTATTTGCTGAAGCTTTCTTT
>TRBJ2-3|TRBV4-1|TRBD2|.
CASSPSDSGGAGTQYF
TGCGCCAGCAGCCCTTCGGATAGCGGGGGGGCTGGTACGCAGTATTTT
>TRBJ2-3|TRBV6-4|.|.
CASSGRLASGSTDTQYF
TGTGCCAGCAGTGGACGACTGGCGAGCGGGAGCACAGATACGCAGTATTTT
>TRBJ2-7|TRBV27|TRBD1|.
CATPATLDRGNTYEQYF
TGTGCCACCCCCGCAACCTTGGACAGGGGGAATACCTACGAGCAGTACTTC
>TRBJ2-7|TRBV29-1|TRBD1|.
CSVGGTGPSEQYF
TGCAGCGTTGGAGGGACAGGGCCTTCAGAGCAGTACTTC
>TRBJ2-7|TRBV11-1|.|.
CASSFTTITDVITYEQYF
TGTGCCAGCAGCTTCACTACTATAACCGACGTTATAACCTACGAGCAGTACTTC
>TRBJ2-7|TRBV11-2|TRBD1|.
CASSSGTGAEQYF
TGTGCCAGCAGCTCCGGGACAGGGGCCGAGCAGTACTTC
>TRBJ2-2|TRBV19|.|.
CASSLLGRRGRDGELFF
TGTGCCAGTAGTCTATTGGGTAGGCGGGGGCGTGACGGGGAGCTGTTTTTT
>TRBJ1-1|TRBV2|.|.
CASSEQVTEAFF
TGTGCCAGCAGTGAACAGGTCACTGAAGCTTTCTTT